This T cell receptor (beta chain) appears in the sequencing data of a study of cytomegalovirus exposure and HLA in healthy donors. J lost 4 bases, V lost 7 bases, and 7 bases had no gene match. The CDR3 runs 15 residues. Germline CDR1 is SNHLY and CDR2 is FYNNEI. Vbeta (60) and Jbeta (13) primers were used in the PCR. Per the authors' pipeline: A later analysis tallied roughly 77 million unique TCR beta chains, 10 million to 12 million of them shared. Sequencing used immunoSEQ multiplex PCR; TCRdb keeps in-frame clones, though not all of them. V and J calls and clone size are those listed in that table; D and trimming were worked out from the DNA. The repertoire has more than 110,000 clones, about three quarters of them found once; the top ten carry approximately 15%. This clone was picked up one time.

The sequencing input was PBMCs. The origin of this receptor is a human donor in good health. The chain combines TRBV2 with TRBJ2-3, with 11 bases aligning to TRBD1. The CDR3 nucleotides are TGTGCCAGCATAGCGGGACAGGGGGTCGCAGATACGCAGTATTTT. It encodes CASIAGQGVADTQYF.